What follows are 26 T cell receptor beta chains derived from one specimen sequenced in a study of blood T cell repertoires in COVID-19. Clones were read by immunoSEQ multiplex PCR, and TCRdb kept only the in-frame ones, dropping some. The repertoire holds roughly 140,000 clones, approximately 73% seen once, with roughly 4.5% in the top ten. The sequenced material came from peripheral blood. Source of these receptors: a man aged 55 to 70 with acute or convalescent COVID-19.

This clone was found once. V usage is TRBV24-1 and J usage is TRBJ1-3, with D possibly being TRBD1 (5 bases). Trimming removed 3 bases from V and 4 bases from J, with 12 bases in between. Germline assignment: CDR1 KGHDR and CDR2 SFDVKD. The CDR3 has 15 amino acids. The CDR3 sequence: CATSDGGNPGNTIYF. The CDR3 DNA is TGTGCCACCAGTGATGGGGGGAATCCGGGAAACACCATATATTTT.

CDR3 nucleotides: TGTGCCAGTAGTACAAGACTCATTCACAATGAGCAGTTCTTC. It translates to CASSTRLIHNEQFF. This chain joins TRBV19 and TRBJ2-1, with no clear D. The ends were cut back, 4 bases at V and 5 bases at J, with 12 bases in the middle. This CDR3 is built from 14 residues. The germline CDR1 and CDR2 sequences are LNHDA and SQIVND (reference sequence).

The chain is built from TRBV7-9 and TRBJ1-5; D ambiguous. The germline CDR1 and CDR2 sequences are SEHNR and FQNEAQ (reference sequence). This CDR3 comprises 15 residues. The V and J ends lost 6 bases and 5 bases respectively, with 17 bases between them. The CDR3 DNA reads as TGTGCCAGCAGGATACAGCCACCCTGGGATCAGCCCCAGCATTTT. This translates into CASRIQPPWDQPQHF.

This clone was detected only once. The chain links TRBV2 to TRBJ1-1; TRBD1 matches at 7 bases. The junction had 8 bases not matched to a gene; V was cut back by 6 bases and J by 4 bases. The CDR3 spans 14 residues. Germline-derived CDR1 and CDR2 are SNHLY and FYNNEI. The CDR3 sequence is CASRPDRAGTEAFF. CDR3 in DNA: TGTGCCAGCAGACCAGACAGGGCGGGCACTGAAGCTTTCTTT.

The chain combines TRBV5-4 with TRBJ2-5, with D possibly matching TRBD2 (5 bases). The CDR3 spans 13 residues. Trimming stripped 1 base from V and 5 bases from J, with 9 bases between. Germline CDR1 is SGHNT and CDR2 is YYREEE (reference sequence). The DNA for the CDR3 is TGTGCCAGCAGCTTGCGGGGAGCCGAGACCCAGTACTTC. Protein sequence: CASSLRGAETQYF.

The rearrangement joins TRBV27 to TRBJ2-1, with D maybe TRBD1 (6 bases). Trimming cost V 6 bases and J 2 bases, with 17 bases left between them. In germline, CDR1 is MNHEY, CDR2 SMNVEV (reference sequence). The CDR3 spans 16 residues. In nucleotides, the CDR3 is TGTGCCAGCAGGGTGCAGGGGTCAGGGACCTACAATGAGCAGTTCTTC. It translates to CASRVQGSGTYNEQFF.

This clone showed up just a few times. V is TRBV28 and J is TRBJ2-7; D ambiguous. Germline-derived CDR1 and CDR2 are MDHEN and SYDVKM. The CDR3 length is 11 residues. Trimming took 4 bases from V and 3 from J, leaving 4 bases between them. CDR3 loop: CASSSFYEQYF. CDR3 nucleotides: TGTGCCAGCAGTTCATTCTACGAGCAGTACTTC.

The rearrangement links TRBV19 to TRBJ1-1, with D possibly being TRBD1 (6 bases). Per germline, CDR1 LNHDA and CDR2 SQIVND (reference sequence). V lost 7 bases and J 0 bases, leaving 15 bases between the germline ends. The CDR3 is 15 amino acids. This chain's CDR3 is CASKYRERMNTEAFF. The CDR3 DNA reads as TGTGCCAGTAAATACAGGGAAAGGATGAACACTGAAGCTTTCTTT.

This chain links TRBV20-1 with TRBJ2-7, with 9 positions matching TRBD2. Germline V gene data show CDR1 as DFQATT and CDR2 as SNEGSKA (reference sequence). V was pared by 3 bases and J by 6 bases, with 9 bases of the junction left unmatched. CDR3 length: 14 amino acids. The CDR3 DNA reads as TGCAGTGCTAGTCTCGCGGGAGGGCCCTTCGAGCAGTACTTC. Translation gives CSASLAGGPFEQYF.

This clone was seen only a few times. Other DNA variants within this sample encode the same CDR3. The V gene is TRBV27, the J gene TRBJ2-2, with 7 positions matching TRBD1. V dropped 3 bases and J dropped 4; count of bases not matched to a gene: 5. Germline V gene sequence: CDR1 MNHEY, CDR2 SMNVEV (reference sequence). The CDR3 covers 15 residues. The CDR3 here is CASSFSAGGTGELFF. Written as DNA, the CDR3 is TGTGCCAGCAGTTTTTCCGCAGGGGGCACCGGGGAGCTGTTTTTT.

CDR3 amino acids: CASSDGFEQFF. Written as DNA, the CDR3 is TGCGCCAGCAGTGATGGCTTCGAGCAGTTCTTC. V and J are TRBV10-1 and TRBJ2-1, with D unclear. Germline V lookup: CDR1 WNHNN, CDR2 SYGVQD (reference sequence). V lost 3 bases to trimming and J lost 10 bases, with 7 bases between them. The CDR3 has 11 amino acids.

V usage is TRBV30 and J usage is TRBJ2-1, with 14 bases matching TRBD2. Germline V gene data show CDR1 as GTSNPN and CDR2 as SVGIG (reference sequence). This CDR3 has 14 residues. Trimming removed 3 bases from V and 7 bases from J; junction bases left unmatched: 2. This CDR3 is CAWRGLAGENEQFF. CDR3 coding DNA: TGTGCCTGGAGGGGACTAGCGGGAGAAAATGAGCAGTTCTTC.

The genes are TRBV11-2 and TRBJ2-7, with TRBD1 matching 7 bases. Germline CDR1 and CDR2: SGHAT and FQNNGV. This CDR3 is built from 14 residues. With V trimmed by 5 bases and J by 3 bases, 7 bases remained unmatched. The CDR3 sequence: CASSPGPGGYEQYF. The CDR3 DNA sequence: TGTGCCAGCAGCCCAGGGCCAGGGGGCTACGAGCAGTACTTC.

The rearrangement links TRBV19 to TRBJ1-5; no clear D. This CDR3 region has 16 residues. V lost 9 bases and J lost 0, with 18 bases in between. CDR1 is LNHDA and CDR2 is SQIVND in the germline V gene (reference sequence). CDR3 loop: CASKPGNVISNQPQHF. In DNA form, the CDR3 reads TGTGCCAGCAAACCGGGAAACGTAATTAGCAATCAGCCCCAGCATTTT.

J is TRBJ2-7 and V is TRBV2; 9 nucleotides match TRBD2. V lost 6 bases to trimming and J lost 6 bases; unmatched junction nucleotides: 9. The CDR3 runs 14 residues. The germline CDR1 and CDR2 sequences are SNHLY and FYNNEI. CDR3 sequence: CASRDRTSVGEQYF. The CDR3 nucleotides are TGTGCCAGCAGGGACCGGACTAGCGTTGGCGAGCAGTACTTC.

This sequence joins TRBV6-5 and TRBJ1-1; D possibly corresponds to TRBD1 (5 bases). This CDR3 is built from 14 residues. With 8 bases removed from V and 1 base from J, the gap between germline ends came to 14 bases. Germline V gives CDR1 MNHEY, CDR2 SVGAGI. DNA for the CDR3: TGTGCCAGCCGGGAGTGGGACGGGAACACTGAAGCTTTCTTT. The encoded protein is CASREWDGNTEAFF.

The gene calls are TRBV5-6 and TRBJ2-7; D perhaps matches TRBD2 (5 bases). V lost 2 bases to trimming and J lost 0 bases, with 12 bases between them. The CDR3 is 15 amino acids. Germline assignment: CDR1 SGHDT and CDR2 YYEEEE. CDR3 sequence: CASSFKRTPSYEQYF. DNA of the CDR3: TGTGCCAGCAGCTTTAAGCGGACCCCCTCCTACGAGCAGTACTTC.

V and J are TRBV6-5 and TRBJ2-7, with TRBD1 matching over 10 bases. Per germline, CDR1 MNHEY and CDR2 SVGAGI. V shed 4 bases, J shed 1 base, and the junction held 4 bases outside the gene matches. The CDR3 contains 15 residues. CDR3 in amino acids: CASSSPGQGSYEQYF. Here the CDR3 DNA reads TGTGCCAGCAGTTCTCCGGGACAGGGGTCCTACGAGCAGTACTTC.

The chain combines TRBV19 with TRBJ2-3, with TRBD2 matching over 12 bases. The V gene's germline CDR1 is LNHDA and CDR2 SQIVND (reference sequence). This CDR3 region has 18 residues. With 4 bases clipped from V and 0 bases from J, the junction kept 8 bases outside the gene matches. The CDR3 loop reads CASSTLAGGPMSTDTQYF. For the CDR3, the DNA is TGTGCCAGTAGTACCCTAGCGGGAGGGCCGATGAGCACAGATACGCAGTATTTT.

The V gene is TRBV7-7, the J gene TRBJ2-7; D gene ambiguous. CDR3 size: 12 residues. Between the trimmed V and J ends, which lost 5 bases and 6 bases, there was a span of 11 bases. Germline V gene lookup returns CDR1 SSHAT and CDR2 FNYEAQ (reference sequence). The CDR3 loop is CASSLPGGEQYF. The CDR3 region has the DNA TGTGCCAGCAGCCTTCCGGGTGGCGAGCAGTACTTC.

This sequence joins TRBV24-1 and TRBJ2-1, with D hard to call. This CDR3 is 14 amino acids long. Germline CDR1 reads KGHDR; CDR2 reads SFDVKD. The V gene lost 3 bases and the J gene lost 6 bases, with 11 bases spanning the gap. The CDR3 bases are TGTGCCACCAGTGATCGGCTAGTAAGCAATGAGCAGTTCTTC. Translating it yields CATSDRLVSNEQFF.

The V call is TRBV7-6, the J call TRBJ2-5; the D is unclear. The CDR3 length is 11 residues. V was shortened by 1 base and J by 8 bases, with 5 bases between the two germline ends. In germline, CDR1 is SGHVS, CDR2 FNYEAQ. The CDR3 DNA reads TGTGCCAGCAGCTTAGGCCTAACCCAGTACTTC. Translation: CASSLGLTQYF.

In its sample, this clone was seen once. The genes are TRBV24-1 and TRBJ2-3, with no clear D. CDR1 and CDR2 from the germline V gene are KGHDR and SFDVKD. Trimming stripped 8 bases from V and 3 bases from J, with 8 bases between. CDR3 size: 12 residues. The CDR3 loop reads CATKGVTDTQYF. The CDR3 DNA follows: TGTGCCACCAAAGGAGTTACAGATACGCAGTATTTT.

The chain is built from TRBV6-5 and TRBJ2-3, with unresolved D. This CDR3 region has 15 residues. The V and J ends lost 2 bases and 4 bases respectively, with 13 bases between them. Germline V lookup: CDR1 MNHEY, CDR2 SVGAGI. The CDR3 nucleotides read TGTGCCAGCAGTTACGTCCGGGTTTATGCAGATACGCAGTATTTT. This translates into CASSYVRVYADTQYF.

The chain carries TRBV6-5 and TRBJ1-6, with a tentative D call TRBD1 (5 bases). The germline V gene has CDR1 MNHEY and CDR2 SVGAGI. The CDR3 sequence is 14 residues long. The V end lost 6 bases, the J end lost 8 bases, and 14 bases lay between the germline ends. CDR3 nucleotides: TGTGCCAGCAGCCGGTCCGGGGGGGATTCACCCCTCCACTTT. Translated, it gives CASSRSGGDSPLHF.

This rearrangement joins TRBV7-9 to TRBJ2-1; D is possibly TRBD2 (6 bases). V lost 4 bases and J lost 4, with 23 bases in between. The CDR3 is 18 residues long. Germline V CDR1 and CDR2: SEHNR, FQNEAQ (reference sequence). CDR3 in DNA: TGTGCCAGCAGCTACCCTATTATGGGTAGCGGAAGTTACAATGAGCAGTTCTTC. Translation: CASSYPIMGSGSYNEQFF.